A selection of T cell receptor beta chains follows, all from one sample in a study of T cell repertoires in cytomegalovirus infection. TCRdb re-derived calls from the reads in MiXCR, one entry per CDR3 protein. This sample has 150,000 to 200,000 distinct CDR3 sequences, with 28% found just once. The material sequenced was PBMCs. The source of these receptors is a human donor in good health (CMV status not recorded). Some clones in this sample may be carry-over from other donors' samples. Both conserved end residues are part of each CDR3. The D gene is left open where the match is weak. Clone size is not always given. Where it is, it says once, few, many or a class for expanded clones.

TRBJ1-6 . . TRBV2 CASRARENLGSPLHF TGTGCCAGCAGGGCCAGGGAGAATCTAGGTTCACCCCTCCACTTT
TRBJ2-6 . . TRBV4-1 CASSQEIGGGAGANVLTF TGCGCCAGCAGCCAAGAAATAGGTGGAGGGGCTGGGGCCAACGTCCTGACTTTC
TRBJ2-2 . . TRBV7-2 CASSLGSLSGELFF TGTGCCAGCAGCTTAGGGTCGTTATCAGGGGAGCTGTTTTTT
TRBJ2-6 few . TRBV12-3/TRBV12-4 CASSLSATSGANVLTF TGTGCCAGCAGTTTGTCAGCCACCTCTGGGGCCAACGTCCTGACTTTC
TRBJ1-4 few . TRBV7-2 CASSPRARTNEKLFF TGTGCCAGCAGCCCCCGCGCCAGGACTAATGAAAAACTGTTTTTT
TRBJ1-1 . . TRBV12-3/TRBV12-4 CASSSPVIGTEAFF TGTGCCAGCAGCTCCCCCGTAATAGGCACTGAAGCTTTCTTT
TRBJ2-1 once . TRBV7-6 CASSASPVGIGNEQFF TGTGCCAGCAGCGCCAGCCCAGTGGGGATTGGCAATGAGCAGTTCTTC
TRBJ2-7 few . TRBV9 CASSPQAFTSYEQYF TGTGCCAGCAGCCCCCAGGCCTTTACCTCCTACGAGCAGTACTTC
TRBJ1-6 . TRBD1 TRBV12-5 CASGFNLPGQGEDSPLHF TGTGCTAGTGGTTTTAACCTTCCGGGACAGGGAGAAGACTCACCCCTCCACTTT
TRBJ1-5 . . TRBV10-3 CAISESWELHSNQPQHF TGTGCCATCAGTGAGTCCTGGGAGCTTCATAGCAATCAGCCCCAGCATTTT
TRBJ2-7 few TRBD1 TRBV5-1 CASARDREALYYF TGCGCCAGCGCCCGGGACAGGGAGGCTCTTTATTACTTC
TRBJ2-7 . . TRBV7-6 CASSDLLANEQYF TGTGCCAGCAGCGACCTCCTAGCGAACGAGCAGTACTTC
TRBJ1-2 . TRBD1 TRBV20-1 CSVALQGGYGYTF TGCAGTGTTGCCCTTCAGGGGGGGTATGGCTACACCTTC
TRBJ1-6 many . TRBV7-2 CASSTTGTGNSPLHF TGTGCCAGCAGCACCACCGGGACGGGGAATTCACCCCTCCACTTT
TRBJ1-1 . . TRBV7-3 CASSLLGGSKTEAFF TGTGCCAGCAGCTTACTAGGGGGTTCTAAGACTGAAGCTTTCTTT
TRBJ2-5 . TRBD1 TRBV7-2 CASSLWTGSQATQYF TGTGCCAGCAGCCTATGGACAGGGTCGCAAGCGACCCAGTACTTC